This TCR beta chain was captured in a study of T-cell reconstitution after alpha-beta-depleted transplantation in children. CDR1 and CDR2 (germline): MNHNS, SASEGT. Trimming removed 7 bases from V and 4 bases from J, with 13 bases in between. The CDR3 totals 14 residues. Unique molecular identifiers were used in preparing the TCRbeta library. Via MiXCR, TCRdb re-called the PCR reads, giving one row per CDR3 protein. The sample consists of 610,000 or so distinct CDR3 sequences, 20% to 30% of them appearing once. The sequence came from a boy younger than two with Wiskott-Aldrich syndrome, due to receive a stem cell transplant. Sequences were derived from PBMCs, sampled before TCRalphabeta/CD19-depleted stem cell transplant. The rearrangement links TRBV6-1 to TRBJ2-2, with TRBD2 as a possible D gene (7 bases). The CDR3 reads CASKGGARTGELFF. The CDR3 DNA follows: TGTGCCAGCAAGGGGGGGGCGCGCACCGGGGAGCTGTTTTTT.